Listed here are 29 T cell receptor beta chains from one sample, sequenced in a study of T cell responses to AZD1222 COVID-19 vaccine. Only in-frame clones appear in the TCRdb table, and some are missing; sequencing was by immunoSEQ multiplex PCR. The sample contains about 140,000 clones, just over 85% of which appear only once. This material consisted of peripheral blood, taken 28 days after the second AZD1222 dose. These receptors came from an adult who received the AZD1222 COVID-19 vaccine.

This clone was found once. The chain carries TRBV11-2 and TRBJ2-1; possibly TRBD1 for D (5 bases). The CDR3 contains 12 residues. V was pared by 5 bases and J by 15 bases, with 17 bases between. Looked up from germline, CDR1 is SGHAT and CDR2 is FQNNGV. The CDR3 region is CASSPQGSRLFF. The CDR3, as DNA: TGTGCCAGCAGCCCCCAGGGTTCCCGTTTGTTCTTC.

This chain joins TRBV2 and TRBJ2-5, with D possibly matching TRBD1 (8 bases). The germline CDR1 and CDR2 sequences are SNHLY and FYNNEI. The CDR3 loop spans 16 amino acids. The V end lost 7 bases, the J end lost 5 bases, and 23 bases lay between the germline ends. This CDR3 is CASTQGAGERLETQYF. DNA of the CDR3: TGTGCCAGCACCCAGGGGGCGGGAGAGCGACTGGAGACCCAGTACTTC.

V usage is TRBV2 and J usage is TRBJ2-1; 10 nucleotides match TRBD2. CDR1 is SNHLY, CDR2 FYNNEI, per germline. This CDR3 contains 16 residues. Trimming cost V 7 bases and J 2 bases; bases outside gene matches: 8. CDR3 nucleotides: TGTGCCAGCATCCTAAGCACTAGCGGGGCCTACAATGAGCAGTTCTTC. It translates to CASILSTSGAYNEQFF.

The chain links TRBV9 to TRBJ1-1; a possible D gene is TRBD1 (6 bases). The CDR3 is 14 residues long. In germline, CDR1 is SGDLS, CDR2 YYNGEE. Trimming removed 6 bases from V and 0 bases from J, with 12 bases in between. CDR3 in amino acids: CASNGGQMNTEAFF. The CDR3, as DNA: TGTGCCAGCAATGGCGGACAGATGAACACTGAAGCTTTCTTT.

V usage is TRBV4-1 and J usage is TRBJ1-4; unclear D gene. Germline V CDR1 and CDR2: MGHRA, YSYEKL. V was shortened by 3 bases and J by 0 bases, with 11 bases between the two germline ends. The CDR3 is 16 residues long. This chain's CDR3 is CASSHPGSATNEKLFF. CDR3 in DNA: TGCGCCAGCAGCCACCCGGGTTCTGCAACTAATGAAAAACTGTTTTTT.

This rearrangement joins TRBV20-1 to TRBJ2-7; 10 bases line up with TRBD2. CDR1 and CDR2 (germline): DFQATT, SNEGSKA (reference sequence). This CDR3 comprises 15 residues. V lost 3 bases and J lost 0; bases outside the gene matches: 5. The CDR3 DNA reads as TGCAGTGCTAGTGAACCTAGCGGGAGCTCCTACGAGCAGTACTTC. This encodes CSASEPSGSSYEQYF.

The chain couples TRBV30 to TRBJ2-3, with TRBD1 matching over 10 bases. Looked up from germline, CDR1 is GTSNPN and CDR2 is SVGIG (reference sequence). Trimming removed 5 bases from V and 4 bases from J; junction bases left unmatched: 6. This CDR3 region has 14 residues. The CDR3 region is CAWGTGVFPDTQYF. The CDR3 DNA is TGTGCCTGGGGGACAGGGGTTTTCCCAGATACGCAGTATTTT.

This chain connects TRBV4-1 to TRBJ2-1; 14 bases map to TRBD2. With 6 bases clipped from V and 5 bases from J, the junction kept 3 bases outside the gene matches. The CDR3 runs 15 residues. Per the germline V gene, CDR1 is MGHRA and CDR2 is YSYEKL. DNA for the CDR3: TGCGCCAGCAGAAGGGGACTAGCGGGAGACAATGAGCAGTTCTTC. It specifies CASRRGLAGDNEQFF.

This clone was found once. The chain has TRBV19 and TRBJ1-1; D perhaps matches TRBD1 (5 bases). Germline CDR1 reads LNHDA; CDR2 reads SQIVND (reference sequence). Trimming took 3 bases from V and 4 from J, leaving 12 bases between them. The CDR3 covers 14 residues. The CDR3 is CASSIGVGGTEAFF. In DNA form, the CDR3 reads TGTGCCAGTAGTATTGGTGTTGGGGGCACTGAAGCTTTCTTT.

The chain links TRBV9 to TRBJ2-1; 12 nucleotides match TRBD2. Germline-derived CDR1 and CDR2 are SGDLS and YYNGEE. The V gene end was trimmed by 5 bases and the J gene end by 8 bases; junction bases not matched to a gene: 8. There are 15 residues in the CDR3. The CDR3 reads CASSETSGSGYEQFF. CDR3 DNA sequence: TGTGCCAGCAGTGAGACTAGCGGGAGTGGGTATGAGCAGTTCTTC. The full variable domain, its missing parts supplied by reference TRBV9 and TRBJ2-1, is DSGVTQTPKHLITATGQRVTLRCSPRSGDLSVYWYQQSLDQGLQFLIQYYNGEERAKGNILERFSAQQFPDLHSELNLSSLELGDSALYFCASSETSGSGYEQFFGPGTRLTVL.

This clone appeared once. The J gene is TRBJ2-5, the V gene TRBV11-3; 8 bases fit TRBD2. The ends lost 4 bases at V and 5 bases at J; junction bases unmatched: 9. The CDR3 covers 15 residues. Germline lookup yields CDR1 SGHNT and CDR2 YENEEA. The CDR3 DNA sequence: TGTGCCAGCAGCTCCGGACTAGCAGGTAGCGAGACCCAGTACTTC. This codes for CASSSGLAGSETQYF.

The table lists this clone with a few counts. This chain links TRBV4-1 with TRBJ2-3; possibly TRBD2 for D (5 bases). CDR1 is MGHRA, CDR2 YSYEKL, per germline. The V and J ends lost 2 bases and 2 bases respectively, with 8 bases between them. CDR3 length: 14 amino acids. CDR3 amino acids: CASSQSGDTDTQYF. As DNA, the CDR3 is TGCGCCAGCAGCCAATCCGGGGACACAGATACGCAGTATTTT.

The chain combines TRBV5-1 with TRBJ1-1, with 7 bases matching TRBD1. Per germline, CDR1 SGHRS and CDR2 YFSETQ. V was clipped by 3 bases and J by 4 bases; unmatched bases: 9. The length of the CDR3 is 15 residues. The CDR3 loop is CASSSTTGASTEAFF. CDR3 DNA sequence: TGCGCCAGCAGCTCCACAACAGGGGCGAGCACTGAAGCTTTCTTT.

The CDR3 spells CASSAGHYGYTF. The CDR3 DNA is TGTGCCAGCAGTGCAGGACACTATGGCTACACCTTC. J is TRBJ1-2 and V is TRBV6-6; D is unclear. This CDR3 spans 12 amino acids. V lost 5 bases, J lost 3 bases, and 7 bases lay in between. Per germline, CDR1 MNHNY and CDR2 SVGAGI (reference sequence).

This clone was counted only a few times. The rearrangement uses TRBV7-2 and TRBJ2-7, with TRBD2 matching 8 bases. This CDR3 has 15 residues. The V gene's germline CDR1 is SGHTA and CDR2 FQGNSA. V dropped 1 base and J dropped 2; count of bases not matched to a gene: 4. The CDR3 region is CASSLDRGGPYEQYF. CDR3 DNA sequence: TGTGCCAGCAGCTTAGATCGGGGGGGGCCCTACGAGCAGTACTTC.

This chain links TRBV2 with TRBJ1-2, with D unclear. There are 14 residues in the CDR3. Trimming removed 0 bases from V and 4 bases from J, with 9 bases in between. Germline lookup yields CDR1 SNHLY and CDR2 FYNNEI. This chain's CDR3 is CASSEASVVYGYTF. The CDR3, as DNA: TGTGCCAGCAGTGAAGCCAGTGTAGTCTATGGCTACACCTTC. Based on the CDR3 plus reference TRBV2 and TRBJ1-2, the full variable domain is EPEVTQTPSHQVTQMGQEVILRCVPISNHLYFYWYRQILGQKVEFLVSFYNNEISEKSEIFDDQFSVERPDGSNFTLKIRSTKLEDSAMYFCASSEASVVYGYTFGSGTRLTVV.

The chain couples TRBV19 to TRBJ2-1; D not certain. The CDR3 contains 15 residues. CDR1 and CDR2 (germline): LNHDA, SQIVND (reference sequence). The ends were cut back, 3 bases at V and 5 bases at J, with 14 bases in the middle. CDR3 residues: CASSIPSLGHNEQFF. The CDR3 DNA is TGTGCCAGTAGTATCCCCTCGCTAGGCCACAATGAGCAGTTCTTC.

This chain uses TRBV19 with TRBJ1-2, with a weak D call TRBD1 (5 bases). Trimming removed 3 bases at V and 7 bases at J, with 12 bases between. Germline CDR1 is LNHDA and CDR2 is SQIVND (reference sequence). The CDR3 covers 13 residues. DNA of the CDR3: TGTGCCAGTAGTATGGGGACGGGGCTTGGCTACACCTTC. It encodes CASSMGTGLGYTF.

Here the CDR3 reads CASSLGSHNYGYTF. The CDR3, as DNA: TGTGCCAGCAGTTTGGGCAGTCATAACTATGGCTACACCTTC. The chain carries TRBV28 and TRBJ1-2, with D unresolved. Per germline, CDR1 MDHEN and CDR2 SYDVKM. The germline V and J ends were trimmed by 3 bases and 1 base, with 9 bases remaining between them. The CDR3 contains 14 residues.

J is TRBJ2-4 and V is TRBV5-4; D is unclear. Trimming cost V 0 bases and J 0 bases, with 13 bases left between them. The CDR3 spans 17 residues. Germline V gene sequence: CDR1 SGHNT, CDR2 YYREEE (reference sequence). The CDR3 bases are TGTGCCAGCAGCTTGGCCCCGCCAGGACGAGCCAAAAACATTCAGTACTTC. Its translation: CASSLAPPGRAKNIQYF.

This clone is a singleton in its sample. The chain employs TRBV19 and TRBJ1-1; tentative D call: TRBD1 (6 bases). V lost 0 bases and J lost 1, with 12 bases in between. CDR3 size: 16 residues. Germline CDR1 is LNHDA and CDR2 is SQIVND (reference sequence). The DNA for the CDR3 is TGTGCCAGTAGTATAGAGCGAGGGGGAGGGAACACTGAAGCTTTCTTT. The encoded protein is CASSIERGGGNTEAFF.

CDR3 region: CASGQMISGNTIYF. The CDR3 DNA is TGCGCCAGCGGTCAGATGATCTCTGGAAACACCATATATTTT. The rearrangement uses TRBV10-2 and TRBJ1-3; D unresolved. With 8 bases removed from V and 0 bases from J, the gap between germline ends came to 11 bases. This CDR3 comprises 14 residues. Germline lookup yields CDR1 WSHSY and CDR2 SAAADI.

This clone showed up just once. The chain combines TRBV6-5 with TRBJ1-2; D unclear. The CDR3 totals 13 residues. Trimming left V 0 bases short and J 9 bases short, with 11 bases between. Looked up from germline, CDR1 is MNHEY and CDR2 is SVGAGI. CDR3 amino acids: CASSYSTGQRYTF. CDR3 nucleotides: TGTGCCAGCAGTTACTCGACCGGGCAACGCTACACCTTC.

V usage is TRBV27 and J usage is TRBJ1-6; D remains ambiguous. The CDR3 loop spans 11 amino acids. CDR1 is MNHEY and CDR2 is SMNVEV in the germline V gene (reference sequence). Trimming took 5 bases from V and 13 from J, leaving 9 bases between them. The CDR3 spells CASSGYGPLHF. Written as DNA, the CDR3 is TGTGCCAGCAGTGGCTATGGGCCCCTCCACTTT.

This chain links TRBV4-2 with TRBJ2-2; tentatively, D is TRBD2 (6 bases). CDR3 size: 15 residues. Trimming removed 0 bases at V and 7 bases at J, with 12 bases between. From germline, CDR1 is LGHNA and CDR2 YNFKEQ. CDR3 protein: CASSQEVLGGGELFF. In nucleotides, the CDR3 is TGTGCCAGCAGCCAAGAGGTCCTGGGGGGCGGGGAGCTGTTTTTT.

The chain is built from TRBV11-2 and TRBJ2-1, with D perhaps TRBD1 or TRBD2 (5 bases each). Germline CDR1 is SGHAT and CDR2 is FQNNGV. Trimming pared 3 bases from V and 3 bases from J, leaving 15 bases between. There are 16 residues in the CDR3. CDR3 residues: CASSFFFRDLYNEQFF. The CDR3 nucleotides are TGTGCCAGCAGCTTCTTTTTTCGGGACCTCTACAATGAGCAGTTCTTC.

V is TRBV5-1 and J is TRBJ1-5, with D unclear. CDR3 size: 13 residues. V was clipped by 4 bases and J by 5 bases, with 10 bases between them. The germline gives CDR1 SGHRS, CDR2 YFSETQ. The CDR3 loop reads CASSLDSDQPQHF. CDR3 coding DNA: TGCGCCAGCAGCCTGGACTCTGATCAGCCCCAGCATTTT.

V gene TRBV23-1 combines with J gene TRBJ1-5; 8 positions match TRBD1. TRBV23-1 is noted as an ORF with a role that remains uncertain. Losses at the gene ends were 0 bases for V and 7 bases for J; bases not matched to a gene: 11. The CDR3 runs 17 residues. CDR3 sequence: CASSQSVPGGGQQPQHF. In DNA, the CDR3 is TGCGCCAGCAGTCAATCGGTTCCAGGGGGCGGGCAGCAGCCCCAGCATTTT.

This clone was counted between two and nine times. This CDR3 is CSVEDERSSYEQYF. The DNA of the CDR3 is TGCAGCGTTGAAGATGAACGGAGTTCCTACGAGCAGTACTTC. The chain combines TRBV29-1 with TRBJ2-7, with D uncertain. The CDR3 extends over 14 amino acids. V was pared by 0 bases and J by 1 base, with 10 bases between. Germline loops: CDR1 SQVTM, CDR2 ANQGSEA.